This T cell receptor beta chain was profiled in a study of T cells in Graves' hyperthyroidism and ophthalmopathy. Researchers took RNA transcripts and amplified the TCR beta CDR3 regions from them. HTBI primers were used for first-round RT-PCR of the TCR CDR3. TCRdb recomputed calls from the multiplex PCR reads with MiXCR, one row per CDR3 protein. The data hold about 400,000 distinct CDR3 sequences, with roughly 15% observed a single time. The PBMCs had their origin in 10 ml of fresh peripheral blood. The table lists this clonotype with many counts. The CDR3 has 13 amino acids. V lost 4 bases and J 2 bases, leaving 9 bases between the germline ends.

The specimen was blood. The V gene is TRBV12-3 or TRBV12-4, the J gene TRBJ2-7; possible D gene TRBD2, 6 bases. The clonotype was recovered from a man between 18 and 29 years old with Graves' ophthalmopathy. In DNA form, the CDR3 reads TGTGCCAGCAGTTGGGGCGGGGCCTACGAGCAGTACTTC. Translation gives CASSWGGAYEQYF.